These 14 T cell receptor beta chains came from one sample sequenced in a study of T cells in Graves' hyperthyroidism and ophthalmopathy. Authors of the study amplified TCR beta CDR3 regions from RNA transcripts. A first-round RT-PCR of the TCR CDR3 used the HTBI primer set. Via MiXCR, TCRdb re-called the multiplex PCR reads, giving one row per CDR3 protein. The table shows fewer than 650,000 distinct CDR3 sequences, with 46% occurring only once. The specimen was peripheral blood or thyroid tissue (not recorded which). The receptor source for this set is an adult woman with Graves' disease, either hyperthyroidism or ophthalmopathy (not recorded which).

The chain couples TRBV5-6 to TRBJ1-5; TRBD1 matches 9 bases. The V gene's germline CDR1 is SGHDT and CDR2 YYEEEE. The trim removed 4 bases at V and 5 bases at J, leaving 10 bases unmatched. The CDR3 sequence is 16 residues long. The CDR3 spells CASSHIAGQGYQPQHF. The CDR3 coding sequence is TGTGCCAGCAGCCACATAGCCGGACAGGGGTATCAGCCCCAGCATTTT.

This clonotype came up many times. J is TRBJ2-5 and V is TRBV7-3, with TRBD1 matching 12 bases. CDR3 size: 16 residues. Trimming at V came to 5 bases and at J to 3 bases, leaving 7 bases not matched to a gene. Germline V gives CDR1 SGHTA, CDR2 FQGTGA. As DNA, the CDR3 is TGTGCCAGCAGCCGGGGGACAGGGGGCGGAGAAGAGACCCAGTACTTC. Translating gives CASSRGTGGGEETQYF.

The CDR3, as DNA: TGTGCCAGCAGCTATCGAACAGCCAACCCTAACTATGGCTACACCTTC. Residues: CASSYRTANPNYGYTF. The gene calls are TRBV5-4 and TRBJ1-2, with D unclear. CDR3 size: 16 residues. Trimming took off 3 bases at V and 0 bases at J, with 15 bases between the two ends. CDR1 is SGHNT and CDR2 is YYREEE in the germline V gene (reference sequence).

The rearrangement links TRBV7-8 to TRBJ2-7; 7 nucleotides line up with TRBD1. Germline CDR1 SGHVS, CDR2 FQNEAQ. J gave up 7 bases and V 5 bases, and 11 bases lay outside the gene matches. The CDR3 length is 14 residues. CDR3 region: CASSPLLTGREQYF. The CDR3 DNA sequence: TGTGCCAGCAGCCCCTTACTGACAGGGCGGGAGCAGTACTTC.

This chain's CDR3 is CASSRRTGSSYNSPLHF. In DNA form, the CDR3 reads TGTGCCAGCAGCCGCCGGACAGGGAGCTCCTATAATTCACCCCTCCACTTT. The chain links TRBV10-3 to TRBJ1-6; TRBD1 aligns across 8 bases. V shed 10 bases and J 0 bases; nucleotides not matched to a gene: 11. The CDR3 covers 17 residues. CDR1 and CDR2 from the germline V gene are ENHRY and SYGVKD.

CDR3 sequence reads: CASSPNLNPIQGSYGYTF. For the CDR3, the DNA is TGTGCCAGCTCACCAAACCTCAATCCGATACAGGGTTCATATGGCTACACCTTC. This chain links TRBV4-2 with TRBJ1-2; TRBD1 might be the D (6 bases). V was clipped by 8 bases and J by 5 bases, with 30 bases between them. CDR3 size: 18 residues. Germline assignment: CDR1 LGHNA and CDR2 YNFKEQ.

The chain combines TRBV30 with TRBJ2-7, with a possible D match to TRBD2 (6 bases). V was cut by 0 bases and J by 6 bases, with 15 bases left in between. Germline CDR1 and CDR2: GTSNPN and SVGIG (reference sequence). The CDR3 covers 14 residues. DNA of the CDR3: TGTGCCTGGAGTGTCCGGGCGGGACCACCCGAGCAGTACTTC. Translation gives CAWSVRAGPPEQYF.

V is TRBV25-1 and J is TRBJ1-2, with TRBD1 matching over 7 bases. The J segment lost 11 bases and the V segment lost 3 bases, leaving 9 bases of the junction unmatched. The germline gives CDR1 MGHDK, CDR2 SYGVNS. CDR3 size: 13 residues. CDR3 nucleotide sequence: TGTGCCAGCAGTGAGGGTGGACAGGAGGTATACACCTTC. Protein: CASSEGGQEVYTF.

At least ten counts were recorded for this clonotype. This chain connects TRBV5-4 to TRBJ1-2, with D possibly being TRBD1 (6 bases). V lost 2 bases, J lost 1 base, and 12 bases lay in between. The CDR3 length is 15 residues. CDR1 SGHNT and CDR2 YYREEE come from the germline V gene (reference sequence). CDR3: CASSLGPDSNYGYTF. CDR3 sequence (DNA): TGTGCCAGCAGCTTAGGCCCGGACAGTAACTATGGCTACACCTTC.

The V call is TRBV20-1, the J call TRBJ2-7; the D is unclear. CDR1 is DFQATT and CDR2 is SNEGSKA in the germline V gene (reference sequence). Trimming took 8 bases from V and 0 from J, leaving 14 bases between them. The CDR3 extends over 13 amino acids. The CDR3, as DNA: TGCAGTCCCGAGCCTCGAGCCTCCTACGAGCAGTACTTC. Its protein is CSPEPRASYEQYF.

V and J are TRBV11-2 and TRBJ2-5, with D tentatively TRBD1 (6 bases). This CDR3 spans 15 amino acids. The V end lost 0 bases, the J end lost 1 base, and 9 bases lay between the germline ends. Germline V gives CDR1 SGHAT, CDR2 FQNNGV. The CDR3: CASSLETGTQETQYF. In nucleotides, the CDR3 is TGTGCCAGCAGCTTAGAGACAGGAACCCAAGAGACCCAGTACTTC.

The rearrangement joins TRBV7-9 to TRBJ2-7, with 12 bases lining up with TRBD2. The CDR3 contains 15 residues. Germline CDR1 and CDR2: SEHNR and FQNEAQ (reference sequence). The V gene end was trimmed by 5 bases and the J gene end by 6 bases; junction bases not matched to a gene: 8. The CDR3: CASSPRLAGVPEQYF. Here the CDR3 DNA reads TGTGCCAGCAGCCCGCGACTAGCGGGAGTCCCCGAGCAGTACTTC.

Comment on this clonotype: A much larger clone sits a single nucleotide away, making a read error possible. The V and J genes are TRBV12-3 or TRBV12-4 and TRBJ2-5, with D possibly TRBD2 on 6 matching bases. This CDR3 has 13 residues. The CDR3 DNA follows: TGTGCCGGCAGGGCGGGGATCGGGGGGACCCAGTACTTC. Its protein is CAGRAGIGGTQYF.

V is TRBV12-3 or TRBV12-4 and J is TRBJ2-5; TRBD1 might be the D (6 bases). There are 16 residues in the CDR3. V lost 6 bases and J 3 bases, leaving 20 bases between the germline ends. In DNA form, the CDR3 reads TGTGCCAGCAGCCCCAGGGGCGCGTGGATCGAAGAGACCCAGTACTTC. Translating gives CASSPRGAWIEETQYF.